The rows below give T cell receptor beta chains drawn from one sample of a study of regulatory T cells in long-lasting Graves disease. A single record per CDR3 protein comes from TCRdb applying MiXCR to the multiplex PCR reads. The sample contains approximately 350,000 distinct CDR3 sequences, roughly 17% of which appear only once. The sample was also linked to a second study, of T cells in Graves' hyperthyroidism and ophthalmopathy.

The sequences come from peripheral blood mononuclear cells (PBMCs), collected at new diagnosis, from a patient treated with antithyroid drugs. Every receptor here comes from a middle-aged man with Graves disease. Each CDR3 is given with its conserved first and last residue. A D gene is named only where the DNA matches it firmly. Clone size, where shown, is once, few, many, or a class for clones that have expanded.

CDR3: CASSGQGAGQPQHF; DNA: TGTGCCAGCAGCGGACAGGGGGCAGGCCAGCCCCAGCATTTT; size: many; D: TRBD1; J: TRBJ1-5; V: TRBV2
CDR3: CASSSTSSDTQYF; DNA: TGTGCCAGCAGCTCGACTAGTTCCGATACGCAGTATTTT; size: many; D: .; J: TRBJ2-3; V: TRBV7-3
CDR3: CASSVDSRYEQYF; DNA: TGTGCCAGCAGCGTGGACAGCCGCTACGAGCAGTACTTC; size: few; D: .; J: TRBJ2-7; V: TRBV5-8
CDR3: CASSPGRNSPLHF; DNA: TGTGCCAGCAGCCCTGGACGAAATTCACCCCTCCACTTT; size: many; D: .; J: TRBJ1-6; V: TRBV7-3
CDR3: CASTLRGGPEAFF; DNA: TGCGCCAGCACCCTAAGAGGGGGCCCTGAAGCTTTCTTT; size: many; D: TRBD1; J: TRBJ1-1; V: TRBV5-1
CDR3: CASSDSGGSYEQYF; DNA: TGTGCCAGCAGTGATAGCGGGGGGTCCTACGAGCAGTACTTC; size: .; D: TRBD2; J: TRBJ2-7; V: TRBV2
CDR3: CASSLNSITDTQYF; DNA: TGTGCCAGCAGTTTAAACTCGATCACAGATACGCAGTATTTT; size: few; D: .; J: TRBJ2-3; V: TRBV12-3/TRBV12-4
CDR3: CSAYIVNNEKLFF; DNA: TGCAGTGCTTATATCGTTAATAATGAAAAACTGTTTTTT; size: many; D: .; J: TRBJ1-4; V: TRBV20-1
CDR3: CASSQSKLRGTEAFF; DNA: TGTGCCAGCAGCCAAAGTAAGCTACGGGGCACTGAAGCTTTCTTT; size: many; D: .; J: TRBJ1-1; V: TRBV3-1
CDR3: CSADPGTTPYEQYF; DNA: TGCAGTGCTGACCCCGGGACAACTCCCTACGAGCAGTACTTC; size: .; D: .; J: TRBJ2-7; V: TRBV20-1
CDR3: CASSLSVPQGGNEQFF; DNA: TGTGCCAGCAGCTTATCTGTCCCCCAGGGAGGCAATGAGCAGTTCTTC; size: many; D: .; J: TRBJ2-1; V: TRBV7-8
CDR3: CASSFGHYEQYF; DNA: TGTGCCAGCAGCTTTGGTCACTACGAGCAGTACTTC; size: many; D: .; J: TRBJ2-7; V: TRBV7-9
CDR3: CASSPRQGGTGELFF; DNA: TGTGCCAGCAGCCCCCGACAGGGCGGGACCGGGGAGCTGTTTTTT; size: .; D: TRBD1; J: TRBJ2-2; V: TRBV7-9
CDR3: CASSPGLGNTIYF; DNA: TGTGCCAGCAGTCCGGGCCTTGGAAACACCATATATTTT; size: .; D: .; J: TRBJ1-3; V: TRBV6-2/TRBV6-3
CDR3: CASSESWGPYDGYTF; DNA: TGTGCCAGCAGTGAATCGTGGGGGCCCTATGACGGCTACACCTTC; size: many; D: .; J: TRBJ1-2; V: TRBV6-2/TRBV6-3
CDR3: CASSPSGDRGRTEAFF; DNA: TGTGCCAGCAGCCCATCGGGGGACAGGGGAAGGACTGAAGCTTTCTTT; size: .; D: TRBD1; J: TRBJ1-1; V: TRBV9
CDR3: CSVGPGDTQYF; DNA: TGCAGCGTTGGACCTGGGGATACGCAGTATTTT; size: .; D: .; J: TRBJ2-3; V: TRBV29-1
CDR3: CASSRTVGDNEQFF; DNA: TGTGCCAGCAGCCGGACAGTAGGTGACAATGAGCAGTTCTTC; size: many; D: .; J: TRBJ2-1; V: TRBV4-2
CDR3: CATSDLRAGEQYF; DNA: TGTGCCACCAGTGATTTGAGGGCAGGTGAGCAGTACTTC; size: many; D: .; J: TRBJ2-7; V: TRBV24-1
CDR3: CASSLLRLEDTQYF; DNA: TGTGCCAGCAGTTTATTACGTTTGGAAGATACGCAGTATTTT; size: many; D: .; J: TRBJ2-3; V: TRBV27
CDR3: CASFRQGGLEKLFF; DNA: TGTGCCTCCTTCCGACAGGGAGGATTAGAAAAACTGTTTTTT; size: many; D: TRBD1; J: TRBJ1-4; V: TRBV6-1
CDR3: CASSTADSNQPQHF; DNA: TGTGCCAGCAGTACGGCAGATAGCAATCAGCCCCAGCATTTT; size: few; D: .; J: TRBJ1-5; V: TRBV27
CDR3: CASSYSSTDTQYF; DNA: TGTGCCAGCAGTTACTCTAGCACAGATACGCAGTATTTT; size: many; D: .; J: TRBJ2-3; V: TRBV6-5
CDR3: CASSLVGPQETQYF; DNA: TGCGCCAGCAGCTTGGTAGGACCGCAAGAGACCCAGTACTTC; size: many; D: .; J: TRBJ2-5; V: TRBV5-1
CDR3: CASRSNTDTQYF; DNA: TGTGCCAGCAGATCCAACACAGATACGCAGTATTTT; size: many; D: .; J: TRBJ2-3; V: TRBV11-2
CDR3: CASSTNRGQGYTF; DNA: TGTGCCAGTAGTACCAACCGAGGGCAAGGCTACACCTTC; size: few; D: .; J: TRBJ1-2; V: TRBV19
CDR3: CASSTRMTSETQYF; DNA: TGTGCCAGCAGCACCCGCATGACTTCGGAGACCCAGTACTTC; size: .; D: .; J: TRBJ2-5; V: TRBV5-6
CDR3: CSAPSRTGAYEQYF; DNA: TGCAGTGCACCCTCCCGGACAGGGGCCTACGAGCAGTACTTC; size: few; D: TRBD1; J: TRBJ2-7; V: TRBV20-1
CDR3: CASSSQSDTQYF; DNA: TGTGCCAGCAGCTCGCAATCAGATACGCAGTATTTT; size: .; D: .; J: TRBJ2-3; V: TRBV7-9
CDR3: CASGGRESEKLFF; DNA: TGTGCCAGCGGGGGCAGGGAAAGTGAAAAACTGTTTTTT; size: many; D: .; J: TRBJ1-4; V: TRBV6-1
CDR3: CAWRPVGGYGYTF; DNA: TGTGCCTGGAGGCCAGTGGGGGGCTATGGCTACACCTTC; size: many; D: .; J: TRBJ1-2; V: TRBV30
CDR3: CASSRMTQGVAEQYF; DNA: TGTGCCAGCAGCCGAATGACTCAGGGGGTAGCCGAGCAGTACTTC; size: .; D: TRBD1; J: TRBJ2-7; V: TRBV4-2
CDR3: CASSAKGRGSEKLFF; DNA: TGTGCCAGCAGTGCTAAGGGTCGGGGTAGCGAAAAACTGTTTTTT; size: many; D: .; J: TRBJ1-4; V: TRBV2
CDR3: CASSLESTINEKLFF; DNA: TGCGCCAGCAGCTTGGAGTCAACCATTAATGAAAAACTGTTTTTT; size: .; D: .; J: TRBJ1-4; V: TRBV5-1
CDR3: CASRQGALTEAFF; DNA: TGTGCCAGCAGACAGGGGGCTTTAACTGAAGCTTTCTTT; size: many; D: TRBD1; J: TRBJ1-1; V: TRBV3-1
CDR3: CASSRGGVVRVQETQYF; DNA: TGCGCCAGCAGCCGAGGAGGGGTTGTACGGGTTCAAGAGACCCAGTACTTC; size: many; D: .; J: TRBJ2-5; V: TRBV4-1
CDR3: CAISVTSGGHEQFF; DNA: TGTGCCATCAGTGTTACTAGCGGGGGACATGAGCAGTTCTTC; size: many; D: TRBD2; J: TRBJ2-1; V: TRBV10-3
CDR3: CSAKDLPNEKLFF; DNA: TGCAGCGCCAAAGACCTGCCCAATGAAAAACTGTTTTTT; size: .; D: .; J: TRBJ1-4; V: TRBV29-1
CDR3: CASRKTGGATDTQYF; DNA: TGCGCCAGCAGAAAGACAGGGGGCGCAACAGATACGCAGTATTTT; size: .; D: TRBD1; J: TRBJ2-3; V: TRBV4-3
CDR3: CASSLGRPSYEQYF; DNA: TGTGCCAGCAGTCTCGGACGGCCGTCCTACGAGCAGTACTTC; size: many; D: .; J: TRBJ2-7; V: TRBV12-3/TRBV12-4
CDR3: CASSETGRTGELFF; DNA: TGTGCCAGCAGTGAGACAGGGCGCACCGGGGAGCTGTTTTTT; size: .; D: TRBD1; J: TRBJ2-2; V: TRBV28
CDR3: CASSLAGQSTYEQYF; DNA: TGTGCCAGCAGCTTAGCGGGACAGAGTACCTACGAGCAGTACTTC; size: many; D: TRBD1; J: TRBJ2-7; V: TRBV7-2
CDR3: CASSLSGVSAKNIQYF; DNA: TGTGCCAGCAGCCTTAGCGGGGTCTCTGCCAAAAACATTCAGTACTTC; size: few; D: TRBD2; J: TRBJ2-4; V: TRBV6-1
CDR3: CASSRLAGVPNEQFF; DNA: TGTGCCAGCAGTCGTCTAGCGGGGGTCCCCAATGAGCAGTTCTTC; size: many; D: TRBD2; J: TRBJ2-1; V: TRBV11-2
CDR3: CASSYRGSGTQYF; DNA: TGTGCCAGCAGTTACAGGGGTTCGGGGACCCAGTACTTC; size: .; D: TRBD1; J: TRBJ2-5; V: TRBV12-3/TRBV12-4
CDR3: CASSPRDRGHQPQHF; DNA: TGTGCCAGCAGTCCCCGGGACAGGGGGCATCAGCCCCAGCATTTT; size: .; D: TRBD1; J: TRBJ1-5; V: TRBV27
CDR3: CASSLGTPPYSEQFF; DNA: TGTGCCAGCAGCTTGGGGACTCCCCCTTACAGTGAGCAGTTCTTC; size: many; D: .; J: TRBJ2-1; V: TRBV7-6
CDR3: CASSLARVGYTF; DNA: TGTGCCAGCAGCTTAGCACGGGTTGGCTACACCTTC; size: many; D: .; J: TRBJ1-2; V: TRBV7-9
CDR3: CASSFLGGDTEAFF; DNA: TGCGCCAGCAGCTTTCTGGGAGGGGACACTGAAGCTTTCTTT; size: many; D: .; J: TRBJ1-1; V: TRBV5-1
CDR3: CASSGSGISYEQYF; DNA: TGCGCCAGCAGCGGATCAGGTATCTCCTACGAGCAGTACTTC; size: many; D: .; J: TRBJ2-7; V: TRBV5-1
CDR3: CASSFGLSQQPQHF; DNA: TGTGCCAGCAGTTTTGGTTTGTCCCAGCAGCCCCAGCATTTT; size: few; D: .; J: TRBJ1-5; V: TRBV27
CDR3: CASRIGTPEGLQYF; DNA: TGTGCCAGCAGGATCGGGACACCCGAGGGGCTTCAGTACTTC; size: many; D: .; J: TRBJ2-4; V: TRBV6-1
CDR3: CASSQETGSSYEQYF; DNA: TGTGCCAGCAGTCAAGAGACAGGGAGCTCCTACGAGCAGTACTTC; size: many; D: TRBD1; J: TRBJ2-7; V: TRBV2
CDR3: CSARDSRLYEQYF; DNA: TGCAGTGCTAGAGATTCCCGGTTGTACGAGCAGTACTTC; size: many; D: .; J: TRBJ2-7; V: TRBV20-1